Shown below are 14 T cell receptor beta chains from a single sample sequenced in a study of cytomegalovirus exposure and HLA in healthy donors. The PCR was carried out with 60 Vbeta primers and 13 Jbeta primers. Using immunoSEQ multiplex PCR, the repertoire was profiled, and TCRdb retains in-frame clones only, with some absent. Of over 150,000 clones detected, 87% appear once; the ten largest clones hold about 0.85%. Material for sequencing was PBMCs. The receptor set was obtained from a woman younger than 45 in good health and CMV-seronegative.

The genes are TRBV5-1 and TRBJ2-3; tentative D call: TRBD2 (7 bases). The length of the CDR3 is 17 residues. V was trimmed by 1 base and J by 1 base, leaving 16 bases between them. Germline V gene lookup returns CDR1 SGHRS and CDR2 YFSETQ. The CDR3 loop is CASSLSSRGAGTDTQYF. Here the CDR3 DNA reads TGCGCCAGCAGCTTGTCTTCTCGGGGGGCGGGCACAGATACGCAGTATTTT.

The genes are TRBV6-1 and TRBJ2-2; 9 bases line up with TRBD2. Trimming took 7 bases from V and 6 from J; bases not matched to a gene: 9. Germline loops: CDR1 MNHNS, CDR2 SASEGT. The CDR3 loop spans 15 amino acids. CDR3 nucleotide sequence: TGTGCCAGCATAGGGCGGGAGGGCCGGTCCGGGGAGCTGTTTTTT. Its protein product is CASIGREGRSGELFF.

V is TRBV2 and J is TRBJ2-1, with TRBD2 matching 13 bases. After removal of 4 bases from V and 6 bases from J, the junction contained 6 bases not matched to a gene. Germline V gene data show CDR1 as SNHLY and CDR2 as FYNNEI. The CDR3 extends over 16 amino acids. CDR3 amino acids: CASSGGLAGWSNEQFF. For the CDR3, the DNA is TGTGCCAGCAGTGGGGGACTAGCGGGATGGTCCAATGAGCAGTTCTTC. The full variable domain, its missing parts supplied by reference TRBV2 and TRBJ2-1, is EPEVTQTPSHQVTQMGQEVILRCVPISNHLYFYWYRQILGQKVEFLVSFYNNEISEKSEIFDDQFSVERPDGSNFTLKIRSTKLEDSAMYFCASSGGLAGWSNEQFFGPGTRLTVL.

This CDR3 reads CASSLGTARYEQYF. The CDR3 coding sequence is TGCGCCAGCAGCTTAGGGACAGCAAGGTACGAGCAGTACTTC. This chain joins TRBV5-1 and TRBJ2-7; 7 bases line up with TRBD1. After removal of 2 bases from V and 4 bases from J, the junction contained 6 bases not matched to a gene. Germline values: CDR1 SGHRS, CDR2 YFSETQ. The CDR3 runs 14 residues.

The rearrangement links TRBV5-1 to TRBJ2-5; no definite D call. Germline loops: CDR1 SGHRS, CDR2 YFSETQ. The V end was cut by 0 bases, the J end by 5 bases, with 5 bases between. This CDR3 is 12 amino acids long. CDR3 sequence: CASSLDRETQYF. The CDR3 region has the DNA TGCGCCAGCAGCTTGGACCGGGAGACCCAGTACTTC.

The chain uses TRBV5-1 and TRBJ2-3; D remains unclear. This CDR3 contains 15 residues. V was trimmed by 4 bases and J by 1 base, leaving 13 bases between them. The germline CDR1 and CDR2 sequences are SGHRS and YFSETQ. CDR3 residues: CASSPLEPRTDTQYF. CDR3 in DNA: TGCGCCAGCAGCCCCCTGGAGCCCCGCACAGATACGCAGTATTTT.

The CDR3, as DNA: TGTGCCAGCAGCCATACTGGGGGGGCCTATGGCTACACCTTC. The encoded protein is CASSHTGGAYGYTF. This chain uses TRBV9 with TRBJ1-2; the D gene is possibly TRBD1 (6 bases). Germline V gene sequence: CDR1 SGDLS, CDR2 YYNGEE. The CDR3 runs to 14 residues. V lost 4 bases to trimming and J lost 4 bases, with 14 bases between them.

This clone appeared once. The chain joins TRBV28 to TRBJ2-7; 9 nucleotides align to TRBD2. The CDR3 consists of 16 residues. Germline lookup yields CDR1 MDHEN and CDR2 SYDVKM. V lost 7 bases and J lost 0; bases outside the gene matches: 10. The CDR3 here is CASKGGLAGISYEQYF. CDR3 nucleotides: TGTGCCAGCAAGGGGGGGCTAGCGGGGATCTCCTACGAGCAGTACTTC. Complete variable domain (other parts from reference TRBV28 and TRBJ2-7): DVKVTQSSRYLVKRTGEKVFLECVQDMDHENMFWYRQDPGLGLRLIYFSYDVKMKEKGDIPEGYSVSREKKERFSLILESASTNQTSMYLCASKGGLAGISYEQYFGPGTRLTVT.

This sequence joins TRBV4-1 and TRBJ1-2; possibly TRBD1 for D (5 bases). The germline V gene encodes CDR1 MGHRA and CDR2 YSYEKL. V lost 3 bases, J lost 7 bases, and 12 bases lay in between. The CDR3 spans 13 residues. CDR3 residues: CASSQTQGFGYTF. In nucleotides, the CDR3 is TGCGCCAGCAGCCAGACCCAGGGATTTGGCTACACCTTC.

V and J are TRBV11-2 and TRBJ2-7; D unclear. CDR1 is SGHAT and CDR2 is FQNNGV in the germline V gene. The CDR3 covers 14 residues. V shed 3 bases and J shed 1 base, with 10 bases lying between them. CDR3: CASSFGRTSYEQYF. CDR3 bases: TGTGCCAGCAGCTTTGGCAGAACATCCTACGAGCAGTACTTC.

This clone was observed a single time. This chain connects TRBV7-7 to TRBJ2-3; tentative D call: TRBD1 (6 bases). V was pared by 5 bases and J by 3 bases, with 15 bases between. CDR1 is SSHAT, CDR2 FNYEAQ, per germline (reference sequence). This CDR3 has 15 residues. The CDR3 coding sequence is TGTGCCAGCAGCGACGGGACAAGGCCAACAGATACGCAGTATTTT. This translates into CASSDGTRPTDTQYF.

The table lists this clone with a few counts. The chain uses TRBV4-3 and TRBJ2-4; TRBD1 agrees at 7 bases. Per the germline V gene, CDR1 is LGHNA and CDR2 is YSLEER. V was pared by 6 bases and J by 1 base, with 6 bases of the junction left unmatched. The CDR3 is made up of 15 amino acids. This CDR3 reads CASSQNRGAKNIQYF. The DNA for the CDR3 is TGCGCCAGCAGTCAAAACAGGGGTGCCAAAAACATTCAGTACTTC.

The rearrangement joins TRBV2 to TRBJ2-7; tentatively, D is TRBD2 (6 bases). Germline CDR1 reads SNHLY; CDR2 reads FYNNEI. With 7 bases removed from V and 2 bases from J, the gap between germline ends came to 18 bases. CDR3 length: 15 amino acids. As DNA, the CDR3 is TGTGCCAGCACCGATCAGGGAGGAGGACCCTACGAGCAGTACTTC. It codes for CASTDQGGGPYEQYF.

This chain uses TRBV2 with TRBJ2-5; TRBD2 is a possible D gene (5 bases). CDR1 is SNHLY and CDR2 is FYNNEI in the germline V gene. V gave up 7 bases and J gave up 2 bases, with 11 bases separating them. The CDR3 has 13 residues. CDR3 in DNA: TGTGCCAGCAAGCGGTTAGTTCAAGAGACCCAGTACTTC. It encodes CASKRLVQETQYF.